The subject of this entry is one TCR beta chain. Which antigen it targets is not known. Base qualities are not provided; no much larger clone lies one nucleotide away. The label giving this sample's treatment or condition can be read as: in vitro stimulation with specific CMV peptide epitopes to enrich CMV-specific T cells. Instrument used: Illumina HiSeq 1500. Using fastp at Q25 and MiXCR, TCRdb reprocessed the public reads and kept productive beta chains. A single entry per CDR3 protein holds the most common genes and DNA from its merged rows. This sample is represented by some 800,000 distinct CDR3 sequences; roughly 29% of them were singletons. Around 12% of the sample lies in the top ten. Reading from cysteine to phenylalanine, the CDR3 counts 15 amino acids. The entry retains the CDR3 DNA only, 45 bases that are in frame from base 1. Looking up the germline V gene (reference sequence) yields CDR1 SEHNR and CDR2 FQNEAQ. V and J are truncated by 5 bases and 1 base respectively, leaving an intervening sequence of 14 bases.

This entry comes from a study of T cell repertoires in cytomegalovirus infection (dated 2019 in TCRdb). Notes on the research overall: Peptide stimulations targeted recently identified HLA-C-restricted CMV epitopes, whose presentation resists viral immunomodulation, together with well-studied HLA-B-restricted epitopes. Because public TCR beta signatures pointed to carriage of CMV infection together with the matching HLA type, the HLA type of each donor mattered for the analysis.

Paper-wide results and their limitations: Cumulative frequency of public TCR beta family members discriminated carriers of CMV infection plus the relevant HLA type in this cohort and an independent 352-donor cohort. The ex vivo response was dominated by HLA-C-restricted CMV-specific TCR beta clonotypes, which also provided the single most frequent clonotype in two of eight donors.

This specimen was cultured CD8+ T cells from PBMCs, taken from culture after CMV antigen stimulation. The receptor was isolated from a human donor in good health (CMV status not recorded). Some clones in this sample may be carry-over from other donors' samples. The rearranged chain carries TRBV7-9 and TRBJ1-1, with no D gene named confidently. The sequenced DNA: TGTGCCAGCAGCCCCCCGGGGTCGGAGAACACTGAAGCTTTCTTT. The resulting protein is CASSPPGSENTEAFF. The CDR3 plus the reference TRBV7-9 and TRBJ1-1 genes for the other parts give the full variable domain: DTGVSQNPRHKITKRGQNVTFRCDPISEHNRLYWYRQTLGQGPEFLTYFQNEAQLEKSRLLSDRFSAERPKGSFSTLEIQRTEQGDSAMYLCASSPPGSENTEAFFGQGTRLTVV.